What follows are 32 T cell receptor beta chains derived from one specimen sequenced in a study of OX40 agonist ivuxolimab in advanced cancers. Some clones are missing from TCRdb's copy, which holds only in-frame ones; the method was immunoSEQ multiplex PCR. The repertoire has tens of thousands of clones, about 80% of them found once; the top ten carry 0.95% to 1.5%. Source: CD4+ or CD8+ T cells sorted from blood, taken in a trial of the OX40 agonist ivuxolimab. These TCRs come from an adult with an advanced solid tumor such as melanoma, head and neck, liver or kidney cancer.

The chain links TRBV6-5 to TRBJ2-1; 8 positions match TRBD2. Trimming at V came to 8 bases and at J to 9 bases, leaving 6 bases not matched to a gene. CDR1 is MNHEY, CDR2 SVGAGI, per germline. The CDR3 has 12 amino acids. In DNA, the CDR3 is TGTGCCAGCGGACGGGGGGGCGGTGAGCAGTTCTTC. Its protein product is CASGRGGGEQFF.

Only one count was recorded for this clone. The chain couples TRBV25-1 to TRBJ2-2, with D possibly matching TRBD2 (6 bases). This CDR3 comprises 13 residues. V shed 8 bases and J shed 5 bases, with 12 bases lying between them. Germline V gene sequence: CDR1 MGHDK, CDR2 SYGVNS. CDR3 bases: TGTGCCAGCCGTGGACGGGGGACCGGGGAGCTGTTTTTT. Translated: CASRGRGTGELFF. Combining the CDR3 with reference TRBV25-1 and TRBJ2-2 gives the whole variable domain EADIYQTPRYLVIGTGKKITLECSQTMGHDKMYWYQQDPGMELHLIHYSYGVNSTEKGDLSSESTVSRIRTEHFPLTLESARPSHTSQYLCASRGRGTGELFFGEGSRLTVL.

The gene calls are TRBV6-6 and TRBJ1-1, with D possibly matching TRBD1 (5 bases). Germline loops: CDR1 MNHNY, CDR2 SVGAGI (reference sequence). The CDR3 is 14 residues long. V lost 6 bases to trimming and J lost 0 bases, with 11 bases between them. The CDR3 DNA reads TGTGCCAGCAGCAGGGACGGGCTGAACACTGAAGCTTTCTTT. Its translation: CASSRDGLNTEAFF.

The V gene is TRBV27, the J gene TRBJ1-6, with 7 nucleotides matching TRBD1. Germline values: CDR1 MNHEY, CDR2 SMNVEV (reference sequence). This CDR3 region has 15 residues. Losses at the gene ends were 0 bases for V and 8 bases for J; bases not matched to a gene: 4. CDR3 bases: TGTGCCAGCAGTTTATCGCCAGGGGGTTATTCACCCCTCCACTTT. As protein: CASSLSPGGYSPLHF.

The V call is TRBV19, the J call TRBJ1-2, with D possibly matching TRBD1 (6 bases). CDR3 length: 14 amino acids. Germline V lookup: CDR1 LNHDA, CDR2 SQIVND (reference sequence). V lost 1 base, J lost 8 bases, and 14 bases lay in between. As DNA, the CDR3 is TGTGCCAGTAGTATAGCTTGGGGGGCTGACGGCTACACCTTC. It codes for CASSIAWGADGYTF.

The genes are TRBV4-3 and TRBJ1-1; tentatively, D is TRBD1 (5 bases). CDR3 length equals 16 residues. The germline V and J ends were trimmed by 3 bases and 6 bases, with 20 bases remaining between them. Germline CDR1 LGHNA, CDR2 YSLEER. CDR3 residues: CASSQDSRDGWSEAFF. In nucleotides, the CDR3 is TGCGCCAGCAGCCAGGACTCCCGGGACGGGTGGTCTGAAGCTTTCTTT.

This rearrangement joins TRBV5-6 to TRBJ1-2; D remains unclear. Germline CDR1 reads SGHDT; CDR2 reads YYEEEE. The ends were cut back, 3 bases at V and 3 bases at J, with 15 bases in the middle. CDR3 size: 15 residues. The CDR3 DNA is TGTGCCAGCAGCTCCTGGCCCGGGGTAGACTATGGCTACACCTTC. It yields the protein CASSSWPGVDYGYTF.

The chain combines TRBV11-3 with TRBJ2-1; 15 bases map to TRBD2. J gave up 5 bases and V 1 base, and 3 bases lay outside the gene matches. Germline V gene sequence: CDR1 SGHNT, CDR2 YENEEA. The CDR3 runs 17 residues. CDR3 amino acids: CASSLGGLAGGDNEQFF. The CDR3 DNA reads TGTGCCAGCAGCTTAGGAGGACTAGCGGGGGGGGACAATGAGCAGTTCTTC.

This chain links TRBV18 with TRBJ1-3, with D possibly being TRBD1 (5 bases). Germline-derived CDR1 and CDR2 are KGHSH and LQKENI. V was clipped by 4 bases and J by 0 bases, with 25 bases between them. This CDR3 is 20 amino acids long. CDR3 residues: CASSLNHLSGDVSSGNTIYF. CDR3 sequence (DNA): TGTGCCAGCTCACTAAACCACCTCTCGGGGGACGTGAGCTCTGGAAACACCATATATTTT.

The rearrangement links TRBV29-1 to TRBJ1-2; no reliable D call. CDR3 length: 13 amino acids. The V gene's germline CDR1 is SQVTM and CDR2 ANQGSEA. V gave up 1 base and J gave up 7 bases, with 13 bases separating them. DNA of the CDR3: TGCAGCGTTGAAGTAGACCTAGCGGGTGGCTACACCTTC. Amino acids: CSVEVDLAGGYTF.

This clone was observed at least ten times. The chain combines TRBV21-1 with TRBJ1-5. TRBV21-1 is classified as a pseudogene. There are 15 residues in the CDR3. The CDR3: CASSKKVTSNQPQHF. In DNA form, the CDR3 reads TGTGCCAGCAGCAAAAAGGTCACTAGCAATCAGCCCCAGCATTTT.

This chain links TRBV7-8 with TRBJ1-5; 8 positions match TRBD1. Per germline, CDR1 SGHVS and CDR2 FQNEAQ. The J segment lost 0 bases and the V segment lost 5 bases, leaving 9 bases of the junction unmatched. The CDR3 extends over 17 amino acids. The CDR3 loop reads CASSMMTGDYSNQPQHF. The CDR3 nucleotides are TGTGCCAGCAGCATGATGACAGGGGATTATAGCAATCAGCCCCAGCATTTT.

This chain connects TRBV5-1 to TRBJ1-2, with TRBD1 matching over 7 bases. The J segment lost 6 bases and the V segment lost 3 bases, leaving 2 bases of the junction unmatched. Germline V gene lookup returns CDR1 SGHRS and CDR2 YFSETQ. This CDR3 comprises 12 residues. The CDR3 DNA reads TGCGCCAGCAGCTGGGGGACAGATGGCTACACCTTC. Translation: CASSWGTDGYTF.

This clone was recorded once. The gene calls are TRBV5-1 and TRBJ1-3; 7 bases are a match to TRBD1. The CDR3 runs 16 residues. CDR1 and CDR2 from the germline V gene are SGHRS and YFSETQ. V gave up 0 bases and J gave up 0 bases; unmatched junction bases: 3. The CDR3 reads CASSLGTGASGNTIYF. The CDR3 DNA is TGCGCCAGCAGCTTGGGGACAGGAGCCTCTGGAAACACCATATATTTT.

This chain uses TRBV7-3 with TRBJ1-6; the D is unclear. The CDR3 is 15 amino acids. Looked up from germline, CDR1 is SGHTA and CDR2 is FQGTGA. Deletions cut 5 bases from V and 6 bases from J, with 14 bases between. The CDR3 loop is CASSPSSLPNSPLHF. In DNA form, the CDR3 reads TGTGCCAGCAGCCCATCCTCTTTACCTAATTCACCCCTCCACTTT.

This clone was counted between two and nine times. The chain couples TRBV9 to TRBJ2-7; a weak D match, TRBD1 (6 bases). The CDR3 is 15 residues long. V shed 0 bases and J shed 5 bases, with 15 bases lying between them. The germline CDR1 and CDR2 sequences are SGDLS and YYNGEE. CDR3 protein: CASSVVGGPPNEQYF. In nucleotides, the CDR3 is TGTGCCAGCAGCGTAGTTGGGGGCCCTCCCAACGAGCAGTACTTC.

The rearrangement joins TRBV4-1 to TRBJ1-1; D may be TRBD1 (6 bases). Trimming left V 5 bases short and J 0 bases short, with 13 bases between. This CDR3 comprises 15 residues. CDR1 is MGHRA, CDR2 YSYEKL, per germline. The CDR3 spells CASSLDRLLNTEAFF. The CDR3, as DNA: TGCGCCAGCAGCTTGGACAGACTTTTGAACACTGAAGCTTTCTTT.

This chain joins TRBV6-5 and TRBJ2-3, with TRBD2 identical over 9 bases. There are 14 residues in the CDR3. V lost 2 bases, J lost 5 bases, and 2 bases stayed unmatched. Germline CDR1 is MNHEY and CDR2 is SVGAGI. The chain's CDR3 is CASSYGAGGDTQYF. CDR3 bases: TGTGCCAGCAGTTACGGAGCGGGGGGAGATACGCAGTATTTT.

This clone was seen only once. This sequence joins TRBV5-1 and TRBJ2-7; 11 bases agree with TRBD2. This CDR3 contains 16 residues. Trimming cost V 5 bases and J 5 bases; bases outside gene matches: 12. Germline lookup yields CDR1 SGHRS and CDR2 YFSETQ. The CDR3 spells CASSFGSGGASNEQYF. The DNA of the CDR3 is TGCGCCAGCAGTTTTGGTAGCGGGGGGGCTTCCAACGAGCAGTACTTC.

CDR3 protein: CASSGSGDPTDTQYF. The DNA of the CDR3 is TGTGCCAGCAGTGGCTCGGGAGACCCCACAGATACGCAGTATTTT. V is TRBV6-5 and J is TRBJ2-3; a weak D match, TRBD2 (6 bases). Germline V gene data show CDR1 as MNHEY and CDR2 as SVGAGI. This CDR3 has 15 residues. Trimming removed 5 bases from V and 2 bases from J, with 14 bases in between.

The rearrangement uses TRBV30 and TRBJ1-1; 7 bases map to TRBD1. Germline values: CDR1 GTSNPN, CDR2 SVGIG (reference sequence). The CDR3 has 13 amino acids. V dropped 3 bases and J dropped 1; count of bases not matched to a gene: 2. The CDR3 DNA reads TGTGCCTGGAGAAGACAGGGGAACACTGAAGCTTTCTTT. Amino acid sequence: CAWRRQGNTEAFF.

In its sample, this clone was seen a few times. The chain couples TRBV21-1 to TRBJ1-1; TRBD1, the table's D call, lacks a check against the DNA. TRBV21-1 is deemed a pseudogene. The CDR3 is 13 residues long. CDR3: CASYMDRYTEAFF. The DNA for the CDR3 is TGTGCCAGCTACATGGACAGATACACTGAAGCTTTCTTT.

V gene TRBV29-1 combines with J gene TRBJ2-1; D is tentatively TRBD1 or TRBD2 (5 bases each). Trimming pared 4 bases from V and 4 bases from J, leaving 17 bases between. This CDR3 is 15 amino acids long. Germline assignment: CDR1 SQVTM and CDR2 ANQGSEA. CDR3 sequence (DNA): TGCAGCGTTGTATACGGGGCAGGATCTTACAATGAGCAGTTCTTC. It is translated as CSVVYGAGSYNEQFF.

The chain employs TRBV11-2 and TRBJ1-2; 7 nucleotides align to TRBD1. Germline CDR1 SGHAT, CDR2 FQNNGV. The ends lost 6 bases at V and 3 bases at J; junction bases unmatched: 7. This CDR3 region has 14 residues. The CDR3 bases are TGTGCCAGCAGTACTACCGACAGGGACTATGGCTACACCTTC. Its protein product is CASSTTDRDYGYTF.

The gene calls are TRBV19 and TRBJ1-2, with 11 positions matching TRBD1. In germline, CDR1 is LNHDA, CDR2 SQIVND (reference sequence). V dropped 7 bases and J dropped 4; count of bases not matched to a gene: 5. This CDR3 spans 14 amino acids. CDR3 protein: CASMRTGGLYGYTF. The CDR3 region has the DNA TGTGCCAGTATGAGGACAGGGGGCCTCTATGGCTACACCTTC.

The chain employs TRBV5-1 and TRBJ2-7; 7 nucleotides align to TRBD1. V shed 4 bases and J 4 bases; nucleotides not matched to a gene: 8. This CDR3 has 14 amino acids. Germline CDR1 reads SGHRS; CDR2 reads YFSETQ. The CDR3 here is CASSLDRWGYEQYF. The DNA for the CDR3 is TGCGCCAGCAGCCTGGACAGGTGGGGATACGAGCAGTACTTC. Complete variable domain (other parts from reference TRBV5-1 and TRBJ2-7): KAGVTQTPRYLIKTRGQQVTLSCSPISGHRSVSWYQQTPGQGLQFLFEYFSETQRNKGNFPGRFSGRQFSNSRSEMNVSTLELGDSALYLCASSLDRWGYEQYFGPGTRLTVT.

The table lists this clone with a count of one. The CDR3 nucleotides are TGTGCCAGTAGTATAGATCACGGACGCTCTGGGGCCAACGTCCTGACTTTC. This gives the protein CASSIDHGRSGANVLTF. The chain links TRBV19 to TRBJ2-6; D gene uncertain. There are 17 residues in the CDR3. The germline V gene has CDR1 LNHDA and CDR2 SQIVND (reference sequence). V was pared by 0 bases and J by 0 bases, with 9 bases between.

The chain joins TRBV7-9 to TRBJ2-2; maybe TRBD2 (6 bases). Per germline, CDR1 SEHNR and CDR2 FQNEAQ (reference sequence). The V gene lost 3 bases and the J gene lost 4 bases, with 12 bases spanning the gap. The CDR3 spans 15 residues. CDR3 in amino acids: CASSFGGRGTGELFF. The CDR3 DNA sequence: TGTGCCAGCAGCTTCGGAGGGCGCGGCACCGGGGAGCTGTTTTTT.

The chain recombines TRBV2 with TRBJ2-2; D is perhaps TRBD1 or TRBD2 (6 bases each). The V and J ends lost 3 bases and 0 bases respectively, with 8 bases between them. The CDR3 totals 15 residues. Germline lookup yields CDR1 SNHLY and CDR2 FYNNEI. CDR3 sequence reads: CASSDGGANTGELFF. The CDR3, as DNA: TGTGCCAGCAGTGACGGGGGCGCGAACACCGGGGAGCTGTTTTTT.

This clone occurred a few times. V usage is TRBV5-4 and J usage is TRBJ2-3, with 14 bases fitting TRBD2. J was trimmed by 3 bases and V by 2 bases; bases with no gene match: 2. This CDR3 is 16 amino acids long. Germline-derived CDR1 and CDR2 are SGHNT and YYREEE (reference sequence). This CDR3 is CASSFGTSGGTDTQYF. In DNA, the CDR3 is TGTGCCAGCAGCTTTGGGACTAGCGGGGGAACAGATACGCAGTATTTT.

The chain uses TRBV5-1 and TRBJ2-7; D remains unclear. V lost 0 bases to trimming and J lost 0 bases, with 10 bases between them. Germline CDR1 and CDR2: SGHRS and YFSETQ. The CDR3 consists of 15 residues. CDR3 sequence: CASSLDLSDSYEQYF. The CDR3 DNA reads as TGCGCCAGCAGCTTGGACTTATCCGACTCCTACGAGCAGTACTTC.

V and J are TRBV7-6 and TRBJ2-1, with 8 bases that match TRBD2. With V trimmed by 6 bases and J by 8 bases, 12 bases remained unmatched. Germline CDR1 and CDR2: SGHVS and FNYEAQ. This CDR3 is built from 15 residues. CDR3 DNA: TGTGCCAGCAGTTCGGTCGGACTAGCCGTCGATGAGCAGTTCTTC. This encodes CASSSVGLAVDEQFF.